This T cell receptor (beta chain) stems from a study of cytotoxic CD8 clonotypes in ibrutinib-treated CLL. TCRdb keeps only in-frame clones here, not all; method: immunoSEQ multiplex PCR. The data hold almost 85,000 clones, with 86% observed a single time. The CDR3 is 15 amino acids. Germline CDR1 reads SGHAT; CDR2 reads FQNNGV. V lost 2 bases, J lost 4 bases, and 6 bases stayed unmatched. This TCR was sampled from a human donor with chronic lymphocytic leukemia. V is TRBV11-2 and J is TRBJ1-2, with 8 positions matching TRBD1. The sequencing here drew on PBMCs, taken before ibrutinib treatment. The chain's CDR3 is CASSLLPTGGYGYTF. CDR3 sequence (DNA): TGTGCCAGCAGCTTACTACCAACAGGGGGCTATGGCTACACCTTC.